This is a list of T cell receptor beta chains from one sample in a study of cytomegalovirus exposure and HLA in healthy donors. Clones were read by immunoSEQ multiplex PCR, and TCRdb kept only the in-frame ones, dropping some. This table holds roughly 80,000 clones, approximately 66% found once. Sequenced material: PBMCs. The receptors come from a male donor in good health and CMV-seropositive. Both conserved end residues are part of each CDR3.

v_gene	j_gene	CDR3aa
TRBV6-6	TRBJ1-1	CASSPRDREVTEAFF
TRBV6-5	TRBJ1-3	CASSYSVGSSGNTIYF
TRBV28	TRBJ1-2	CASNIQGNYGYTF
TRBV27	TRBJ2-1	CASRPSDNEQFF
TRBV29-1	TRBJ2-6	CSVGGTGAGANVLTF
TRBV28	TRBJ2-3	CASIGTSKSDTQYF
TRBV4-1	TRBJ2-7	CASSQGQGAIEQYF
TRBV19	TRBJ2-3	CASSPGTSKIDTQYF
TRBV5-1	TRBJ2-7	CASSLGEGRGFYEQYF
TRBV2	TRBJ2-5	CASSRSGGAETQYF
TRBV19	TRBJ1-6	CASNYGYNSPLHF
TRBV19	TRBJ1-2	CASRARGREDGYTF
TRBV5-6	TRBJ1-1	CASSLGQGDGTEAFF
TRBV7-3	TRBJ2-3	CASSLSRGVGDTQYF
TRBV2	TRBJ1-5	CASSESRAHQPQHF
TRBV5-1	TRBJ2-5	CASMEEGTQYF
TRBV5-1	TRBJ2-2	CASSPRTGGELFF
TRBV7-8	TRBJ2-1	CASSLGRLAANNEQFF
TRBV25-1	TRBJ1-1	CASSEARRGDTEAFF